A single sample gave rise to the 4 T cell receptor beta chains below, sequenced in a study of T cells in Graves' hyperthyroidism and ophthalmopathy. Researchers amplified the TCR beta CDR3 regions from RNA transcripts. First-round RT-PCR of the TCR CDR3 relied on the HTBI primer set. TCRdb re-derived calls from the multiplex PCR reads in MiXCR, one entry per CDR3 protein. The sample has hundreds of thousands of distinct CDR3 sequences, approximately 14% seen once. Sequencing was done on a sample of blood. These TCRs come from a woman aged 18-35 years with Graves' hyperthyroidism.

About this clonotype itself: The CDR3 end shows no conserved phenylalanine or tryptophan, and so a read error is likely. The chain employs TRBV20-1 and TRBJ2-3, with D maybe TRBD2 (6 bases). This CDR3 has 19 residues. Germline lookup yields CDR1 DFQATT and CDR2 SNEGSKA (reference sequence). V was trimmed by 1 base and J by 2 bases, leaving 25 bases between them. The CDR3 region is CSARAVFTGSGEITDTQYI. The DNA for the CDR3 is TGCAGTGCTAGAGCCGTCTTCACGGGTTCGGGAGAGATCACAGATACGCAGTATATT.

Comments on this clonotype: A much larger clone differs from this one at a single base, so this may be a read error. The V and J genes are TRBV24-1 and TRBJ1-5; no reliable D call. This CDR3 is built from 12 residues. CDR1 KGHDR and CDR2 SFDVKD come from the germline V gene. The ends were cut back, 4 bases at V and 10 bases at J, with 10 bases in the middle. CDR3 coding DNA: TGTGCCACCAGTGACCTTGGAGATCCCCAGCATTTT. It codes for CATSDLGDPQHF.

This clonotype was detected ten times or more. The V gene is TRBV20-1, the J gene TRBJ1-2, with D perhaps TRBD1 (5 bases). Deletions cut 6 bases from V and 0 bases from J, with 17 bases between. The CDR3 is 15 residues long. Looked up from germline, CDR1 is DFQATT and CDR2 is SNEGSKA (reference sequence). The CDR3 loop reads CSAPKPTGANYGYTF. The CDR3 DNA follows: TGCAGTGCCCCAAAACCCACAGGTGCTAACTATGGCTACACCTTC.

This rearrangement joins TRBV6-5 to TRBJ1-1, with 7 positions matching TRBD1. The V gene end was trimmed by 0 bases and the J gene end by 10 bases; junction bases not matched to a gene: 11. Germline V gives CDR1 MNHEY, CDR2 SVGAGI. The CDR3 loop spans 15 amino acids. The chain's CDR3 is CASSYSIVQGGRAFF. Written as DNA, the CDR3 is TGTGCCAGCAGTTACTCGATAGTTCAGGGGGGAAGAGCTTTCTTT.